Each of the 19 T cell receptor beta chains below was sequenced from the same sample in a study of T cell changes during pregnancy in multiple sclerosis. Sequencing was performed with immunoSEQ multiplex PCR; in TCRdb, only in-frame clones are kept and a portion is missing. The table lists tens of thousands of clones, about 93% of them singletons. The material was peripheral blood, obtained in the third trimester of pregnancy. The source of these receptors is a female donor with multiple sclerosis, enrolled in a pregnancy study.

The chain carries TRBV18 and TRBJ1-3; the match to TRBD1 covers 8 bases. The CDR3 runs to 15 residues. Germline V gene sequence: CDR1 KGHSH, CDR2 LQKENI. The V gene end was trimmed by 4 bases and the J gene end by 0 bases; junction bases not matched to a gene: 2. CDR3 nucleotides: TGTGCCAGCTCACGAGACAGGGGCTCTGGAAACACCATATATTTT. Amino acid sequence: CASSRDRGSGNTIYF.

The rearrangement uses TRBV28 and TRBJ2-3; possible D gene TRBD1, 6 bases. Germline V gives CDR1 MDHEN, CDR2 SYDVKM. The CDR3 is 15 amino acids. The germline V and J ends were trimmed by 8 bases and 0 bases, with 15 bases remaining between them. The CDR3 sequence is CASALQGPSTDTQYF. The CDR3 nucleotides are TGTGCCAGCGCTCTCCAGGGGCCTAGCACAGATACGCAGTATTTT. Based on the CDR3 plus reference TRBV28 and TRBJ2-3, the full variable domain is DVKVTQSSRYLVKRTGEKVFLECVQDMDHENMFWYRQDPGLGLRLIYFSYDVKMKEKGDIPEGYSVSREKKERFSLILESASTNQTSMYLCASALQGPSTDTQYFGPGTRLTVL.

The chain is built from TRBV6-5 and TRBJ1-3; TRBD1 agrees at 10 bases. With V trimmed by 4 bases and J by 0 bases, 0 bases remained unmatched. The germline CDR1 and CDR2 sequences are MNHEY and SVGAGI. The CDR3 is 15 amino acids. The CDR3 loop reads CASSWDRGSGNTIYF. CDR3 DNA sequence: TGTGCCAGCAGTTGGGACAGGGGCTCTGGAAACACCATATATTTT.

This rearrangement joins TRBV6-6 to TRBJ2-5, with D possibly matching TRBD2 (6 bases). This CDR3 spans 14 amino acids. Deletions cut 6 bases from V and 4 bases from J, with 15 bases between. CDR1 and CDR2 from the germline V gene are MNHNY and SVGAGI (reference sequence). The CDR3: CASRAGQGGETQYF. CDR3 DNA: TGTGCCAGCAGAGCGGGTCAGGGTGGAGAGACCCAGTACTTC.

The chain employs TRBV5-1 and TRBJ1-1, with D hard to call. The CDR3 is 14 amino acids. CDR1 and CDR2 from the germline V gene are SGHRS and YFSETQ. Trimming left V 0 bases short and J 6 bases short, with 12 bases between. In nucleotides, the CDR3 is TGCGCCAGCAGCTTGGGAGACACCTCCGCTGAAGCTTTCTTT. This encodes CASSLGDTSAEAFF.

This CDR3 is CASPPAGRAFF. DNA of the CDR3: TGTGCCAGCCCCCCGGCAGGGCGAGCTTTCTTT. This rearrangement joins TRBV2 to TRBJ1-1; a weak D match, TRBD1 (5 bases). This CDR3 is built from 11 residues. Germline assignment: CDR1 SNHLY and CDR2 FYNNEI. Trimming took off 8 bases at V and 10 bases at J, with 14 bases between the two ends.

The rearrangement joins TRBV12-5 to TRBJ1-5, with 9 nucleotides matching TRBD1. The trim removed 0 bases at V and 2 bases at J, leaving 2 bases unmatched. The CDR3 covers 16 residues. The germline gives CDR1 LGHNT, CDR2 FRNRAP. CDR3 amino acids: CASGLVQGARNQPQHF. The DNA of the CDR3 is TGTGCTAGTGGTTTGGTACAGGGGGCCCGCAATCAGCCCCAGCATTTT.

The V gene is TRBV7-2, the J gene TRBJ2-7; TRBD2 matches 10 bases. Unmatched junction bases numbered 3, after V lost 2 bases and J lost 5 bases. Germline CDR1 SGHTA, CDR2 FQGNSA. The CDR3 is 14 residues long. CDR3 nucleotides: TGTGCCAGCAGCTTAAGCGGGAGGGGAGACGAGCAGTACTTC. Translated: CASSLSGRGDEQYF.

The chain employs TRBV7-2 and TRBJ2-7, with 10 bases lining up with TRBD1. The CDR3 is 15 residues long. Germline V CDR1 and CDR2: SGHTA, FQGNSA. After removal of 3 bases from V and 6 bases from J, the junction contained 8 bases not matched to a gene. In nucleotides, the CDR3 is TGTGCCAGCAGCTTCCGGGACAGGGGCCTCAGCGAGCAGTACTTC. Its protein product is CASSFRDRGLSEQYF.

V is TRBV30 and J is TRBJ1-4; D is uncertain. Germline V lookup: CDR1 GTSNPN, CDR2 SVGIG (reference sequence). Trimming removed 3 bases at V and 5 bases at J, with 10 bases between. CDR3 length equals 13 residues. As DNA, the CDR3 is TGTGCCTGGAGCCAGAAGATAAATGAAAAACTGTTTTTT. Translating gives CAWSQKINEKLFF.

The V and J genes are TRBV28 and TRBJ1-2; 12 bases are shared with TRBD1. CDR1 MDHEN and CDR2 SYDVKM come from the germline V gene. CDR3 length: 15 amino acids. V shed 3 bases and J 7 bases; nucleotides not matched to a gene: 6. DNA for the CDR3: TGTGCCAGCAGTTTCCGGGACAGGGGGCGGGGTGGCTACACCTTC. It specifies CASSFRDRGRGGYTF.

This clone came up once. V usage is TRBV6-6 and J usage is TRBJ2-3; the D is unclear. CDR3 length: 14 amino acids. Germline assignment: CDR1 MNHNY and CDR2 SVGAGI (reference sequence). The V end lost 2 bases, the J end lost 4 bases, and 10 bases lay between the germline ends. CDR3 sequence reads: CASSYLGLADTQYF. CDR3 DNA: TGTGCCAGCAGTTACCTAGGTCTCGCAGATACGCAGTATTTT.

CDR3 amino acids: CASSIGTSGRDEQFF. CDR3 DNA sequence: TGTGCCAGTAGTATAGGGACTAGCGGGAGGGATGAGCAGTTCTTC. The chain uses TRBV19 and TRBJ2-1; TRBD2 matches 15 bases. In germline, CDR1 is LNHDA, CDR2 SQIVND (reference sequence). V dropped 1 base and J dropped 8; count of bases not matched to a gene: 0. The CDR3 is 15 amino acids.

The sample holds one count of this clone. The gene calls are TRBV7-9 and TRBJ2-3; D is perhaps TRBD2 (5 bases). V lost 7 bases, J lost 2 bases, and 10 bases lay in between. Per the germline V gene, CDR1 is SEHNR and CDR2 is FQNEAQ (reference sequence). The CDR3 totals 13 residues. The CDR3 here is CASTRRATDTQYF. DNA for the CDR3: TGTGCCAGCACCCGGCGGGCCACAGATACGCAGTATTTT.

The rearrangement links TRBV7-9 to TRBJ2-7; 11 nucleotides agree with TRBD2. Trimming at V came to 5 bases and at J to 2 bases, leaving 8 bases not matched to a gene. The germline gives CDR1 SEHNR, CDR2 FQNEAQ (reference sequence). The CDR3 contains 16 residues. The DNA of the CDR3 is TGTGCCAGCAGCCCGCCGACTAGCGGGAAGGCCTACGAGCAGTACTTC. Encoded protein: CASSPPTSGKAYEQYF.

V gene TRBV5-1 combines with J gene TRBJ2-5; D is possibly TRBD2 (5 bases). V was shortened by 7 bases and J by 1 base, with 23 bases between the two germline ends. Per germline, CDR1 SGHRS and CDR2 YFSETQ. The CDR3 is 17 amino acids. The CDR3 loop is CASWILGGLRRQETQYF. DNA of the CDR3: TGCGCCAGCTGGATTCTTGGAGGTCTGCGGCGCCAAGAGACCCAGTACTTC.

The chain combines TRBV28 with TRBJ1-2, with D possibly being TRBD1 (5 bases). Trimming pared 6 bases from V and 10 bases from J, leaving 18 bases between. Germline V gene lookup returns CDR1 MDHEN and CDR2 SYDVKM. This CDR3 is built from 13 residues. The CDR3 sequence is CASRGTRNINYTF. CDR3 nucleotide sequence: TGTGCCAGCAGAGGGACTAGGAATATCAACTACACCTTC.

This clone was recorded once. The rearrangement uses TRBV13 and TRBJ2-7; 9 positions match TRBD1. The CDR3 sequence is 15 residues long. V was clipped by 0 bases and J by 5 bases; unmatched bases: 5. Germline CDR1 PRHDT, CDR2 FYEKMQ (reference sequence). The CDR3 coding sequence is TGTGCCAGCAGCTTAGGGGGGACAGGGAGGAACGAGCAGTACTTC. It codes for CASSLGGTGRNEQYF.

Only one count was recorded for this clone. This chain links TRBV18 with TRBJ2-7, with a weak D call TRBD2 (6 bases). Trimming took 2 bases from V and 0 from J, leaving 11 bases between them. The CDR3 extends over 15 amino acids. Per the germline V gene, CDR1 is KGHSH and CDR2 is LQKENI. The CDR3 region is CASSPSGSYSYEQYF. The DNA for the CDR3 is TGTGCCAGCTCACCATCCGGGAGCTACTCCTACGAGCAGTACTTC.